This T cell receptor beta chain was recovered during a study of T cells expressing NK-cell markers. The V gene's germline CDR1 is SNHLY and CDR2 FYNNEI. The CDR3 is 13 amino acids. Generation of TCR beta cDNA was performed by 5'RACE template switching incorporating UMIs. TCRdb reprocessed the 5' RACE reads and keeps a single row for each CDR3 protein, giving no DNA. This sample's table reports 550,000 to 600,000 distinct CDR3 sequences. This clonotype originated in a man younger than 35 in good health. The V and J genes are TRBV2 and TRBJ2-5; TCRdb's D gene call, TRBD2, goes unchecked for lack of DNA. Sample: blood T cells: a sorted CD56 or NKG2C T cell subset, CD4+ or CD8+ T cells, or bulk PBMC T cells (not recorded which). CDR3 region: CASKLEGGETQYF.